The TCR beta chain under discussion was sequenced for a study of blood T cell repertoires in COVID-19. At the level of the study: In each case, the material was cDNA or gDNA derived from T cells, B-cell-depleted T cells, or PBMCs.

Data came from immunoSEQ multiplex PCR; TCRdb stores just in-frame clones and leaves some out. The sample yields around 29,000 clones, roughly nine tenths seen once. V dropped 3 bases and J dropped 4; count of bases not matched to a gene: 5. The CDR3 has 16 amino acids. From germline, CDR1 is SGHTA and CDR2 FQGNSA. This receptor was obtained from a man between 65 and 79 years old with active COVID-19. The V gene is TRBV7-2, the J gene TRBJ2-1; 11 positions match TRBD2. Sequencing was carried out using peripheral blood. The CDR3 DNA follows: TGTGCCAGCAGCTTGTTAGCGGGAGGGGGGTACAATGAGCAGTTCTTC. It codes for CASSLLAGGGYNEQFF.